These 28 T cell receptor beta chains originate from one sample sequenced in a study of cytomegalovirus exposure and HLA in healthy donors. PCR used 60 Vbeta primers and 13 Jbeta primers. Some clones are missing from TCRdb's copy, which holds only in-frame ones; the method was immunoSEQ multiplex PCR. The data show approximately 88,000 clones, with 60% to 85% seen just once and under 7% held by the top ten. Input material: PBMCs. Receptors originate from a man aged 18 to 30 in good health and CMV-seropositive.

This chain connects TRBV9 to TRBJ2-1; D gene unclear. The germline V and J ends were trimmed by 0 bases and 7 bases, with 8 bases remaining between them. The CDR3 length is 13 residues. Germline CDR1 reads SGDLS; CDR2 reads YYNGEE. The CDR3 DNA reads as TGTGCCAGCAGCGTAGGAGGTGTTAATGAGCAGTTCTTC. Its protein is CASSVGGVNEQFF.

This sequence joins TRBV15 and TRBJ2-1; 13 bases map to TRBD2. Trimming at V came to 5 bases and at J to 7 bases, leaving 2 bases not matched to a gene. This CDR3 contains 14 residues. Germline assignment: CDR1 LNHNV and CDR2 YYDKDF (reference sequence). CDR3 nucleotide sequence: TGTGCCACCAGCGGGACTAGCGGGACTAATGAGCAGTTCTTC. Its protein product is CATSGTSGTNEQFF.

The CDR3 sequence is CSVDNGATNEKLFF. The CDR3 DNA sequence: TGCAGCGTTGACAACGGAGCAACTAATGAAAAACTGTTTTTT. The genes are TRBV29-1 and TRBJ1-4; D uncertain. V was pared by 3 bases and J by 0 bases, with 8 bases between. The CDR3 runs 14 residues. Per the germline V gene, CDR1 is SQVTM and CDR2 is ANQGSEA.

The chain recombines TRBV28 with TRBJ2-2; D is possibly TRBD1 (7 bases). The length of the CDR3 is 15 residues. Trimming removed 7 bases from V and 4 bases from J, with 16 bases in between. From germline, CDR1 is MDHEN and CDR2 SYDVKM. CDR3 region: CASTFQGGPTGELFF. In DNA, the CDR3 is TGTGCCAGCACCTTTCAGGGGGGACCCACCGGGGAGCTGTTTTTT.

The chain is built from TRBV7-8 and TRBJ1-1; D is undetermined. The CDR3 is made up of 14 amino acids. Per germline, CDR1 SGHVS and CDR2 FQNEAQ. Trimming removed 6 bases from V and 5 bases from J, with 16 bases in between. The CDR3 DNA reads as TGTGCCAGCAGTCCCCACCGATCCGCGACTGAAGCTTTCTTT. Protein: CASSPHRSATEAFF. Combining the CDR3 with reference TRBV7-8 and TRBJ1-1 gives the whole variable domain GAGVSQSPRYKVAKRGQDVALRCDPISGHVSLFWYQQALGQGPEFLTYFQNEAQLDKSGLPSDRFFAERPEGSVSTLKIQRTQQEDSAVYLCASSPHRSATEAFFGQGTRLTVV.

V is TRBV2 and J is TRBJ2-4; the D gene is possibly TRBD1 (6 bases). The ends were cut back, 6 bases at V and 5 bases at J, with 14 bases in the middle. Germline V gene data show CDR1 as SNHLY and CDR2 as FYNNEI. This CDR3 contains 14 residues. The CDR3 is CASSTTGFENIQYF. The DNA of the CDR3 is TGTGCCAGCAGCACGACAGGATTTGAAAACATTCAGTACTTC.

This chain links TRBV5-4 with TRBJ2-7; D possibly corresponds to TRBD2 (6 bases). This CDR3 region has 15 residues. V lost 0 bases, J lost 1 base, and 11 bases lay in between. Germline V gives CDR1 SGHNT, CDR2 YYREEE (reference sequence). This chain's CDR3 is CASSLELAKSYEQYF. For the CDR3, the DNA is TGTGCCAGCAGCTTGGAACTAGCCAAGTCCTACGAGCAGTACTTC.

The V call is TRBV5-1, the J call TRBJ2-1; TRBD1 matches 12 bases. Germline CDR1 is SGHRS and CDR2 is YFSETQ. The CDR3 has 16 amino acids. V lost 0 bases and J lost 8; bases outside the gene matches: 6. This chain's CDR3 is CASSLEGTGGFYEQFF. CDR3 DNA: TGCGCCAGCAGCTTGGAAGGGACAGGGGGCTTCTATGAGCAGTTCTTC.

The rearrangement uses TRBV6-5 and TRBJ1-1, with 7 bases aligning to TRBD1. The junction had 4 bases not matched to a gene; V was cut back by 6 bases and J by 6 bases. The CDR3 covers 12 residues. Germline-derived CDR1 and CDR2 are MNHEY and SVGAGI. Here the CDR3 reads CASSTGVAEAFF. The DNA for the CDR3 is TGTGCCAGCAGCACAGGGGTTGCTGAAGCTTTCTTT.

V is TRBV23-1 and J is TRBJ2-7; 7 nucleotides align to TRBD1. TRBV23-1 is an ORF, and what it does is uncertain. Trimming took 3 bases from V and 7 from J; bases not matched to a gene: 18. This CDR3 has 17 amino acids. The CDR3 here is CASSHGTDIRYPGEQYF. For the CDR3, the DNA is TGCGCCAGCAGTCACGGGACAGATATTAGGTACCCGGGGGAGCAGTACTTC.

The gene calls are TRBV7-9 and TRBJ1-5; D unresolved. Trimming pared 1 base from V and 2 bases from J, leaving 9 bases between. This CDR3 comprises 15 residues. Germline CDR1 reads SEHNR; CDR2 reads FQNEAQ (reference sequence). The CDR3 loop is CASSLEASGNQPQHF. The CDR3 bases are TGTGCCAGCAGCTTAGAAGCTTCGGGCAATCAGCCCCAGCATTTT.

The chain carries TRBV2 and TRBJ2-7; TRBD2 matches at 8 bases. The CDR3 is 15 amino acids. Germline V lookup: CDR1 SNHLY, CDR2 FYNNEI. The J segment lost 5 bases and the V segment lost 1 base, leaving 7 bases of the junction unmatched. The chain's CDR3 is CASSEVREALHEQYF. The CDR3 region has the DNA TGTGCCAGCAGTGAAGTGCGGGAGGCCCTCCACGAGCAGTACTTC.

This chain links TRBV5-1 with TRBJ2-2; 11 nucleotides match TRBD1. In germline, CDR1 is SGHRS, CDR2 YFSETQ. V shed 0 bases and J 4 bases; nucleotides not matched to a gene: 2. This CDR3 has 16 amino acids. This chain's CDR3 is CASSLGTGGPTGELFF. The DNA for the CDR3 is TGCGCCAGCAGCTTGGGGACAGGGGGCCCCACCGGGGAGCTGTTTTTT.

The chain carries TRBV6-5 and TRBJ2-7; D might be TRBD1 (5 bases). Germline assignment: CDR1 MNHEY and CDR2 SVGAGI. V was trimmed by 2 bases and J by 3 bases, leaving 14 bases between them. The CDR3 loop spans 15 amino acids. CDR3 DNA sequence: TGTGCCAGCAGTTACGACAGCCTGGGGCTCTACGAGCAGTACTTC. Its translation: CASSYDSLGLYEQYF.

The gene calls are TRBV2 and TRBJ2-7; 8 nucleotides agree with TRBD1. CDR1 SNHLY and CDR2 FYNNEI come from the germline V gene. The CDR3 extends over 16 amino acids. J lost 3 bases, V lost 4 bases, and 11 bases had no gene match. The CDR3 nucleotides are TGTGCCAGCAGTGCCTATGACAGGGGTCTAGGCTACGAGCAGTACTTC. Translation: CASSAYDRGLGYEQYF.

The sample holds one count of this clone. The rearrangement uses TRBV4-1 and TRBJ1-4; 8 bases align to TRBD1. This CDR3 contains 16 residues. Unmatched junction bases numbered 10, after V lost 6 bases and J lost 4 bases. Germline-derived CDR1 and CDR2 are MGHRA and YSYEKL. The CDR3 DNA follows: TGCGCCAGCAGGTCACCCGGGACAGGAATTAATGAAAAACTGTTTTTT. This encodes CASRSPGTGINEKLFF.

The genes are TRBV5-1 and TRBJ1-1, with D maybe TRBD1 (5 bases). The length of the CDR3 is 15 residues. The germline gives CDR1 SGHRS, CDR2 YFSETQ. Trimming shortened V by 0 bases and J by 0 bases, and 9 bases separated the two germline ends. The CDR3 loop reads CASSLARGLNTEAFF. CDR3 coding DNA: TGCGCCAGCAGCTTGGCTAGGGGATTGAACACTGAAGCTTTCTTT.

The chain employs TRBV28 and TRBJ2-1; D uncertain. This CDR3 contains 11 residues. The ends were cut back, 1 base at V and 10 bases at J, with 5 bases in the middle. The germline V gene has CDR1 MDHEN and CDR2 SYDVKM. Here the CDR3 DNA reads TGTGCCAGCAGTTTATATCCGGAGCAGTTCTTC. Translation gives CASSLYPEQFF.

The chain links TRBV29-1 to TRBJ2-2, with D tentatively TRBD2 (5 bases). With 0 bases removed from V and 6 bases from J, the gap between germline ends came to 11 bases. Germline V gives CDR1 SQVTM, CDR2 ANQGSEA. There are 14 residues in the CDR3. CDR3 protein: CSVEDPKEAGELFF. CDR3 nucleotide sequence: TGCAGCGTTGAAGATCCCAAGGAGGCCGGGGAGCTGTTTTTT.

This CDR3 is CASSGWQSYEQYF. The CDR3 DNA reads as TGTGCCAGCAGTGGATGGCAATCCTACGAGCAGTACTTC. The V and J genes are TRBV2 and TRBJ2-7; the D is unclear. The CDR3 covers 13 residues. Germline CDR1 and CDR2: SNHLY and FYNNEI. V was pared by 4 bases and J by 1 base, with 8 bases between.

The rearrangement links TRBV4-1 to TRBJ2-1, with 12 bases lining up with TRBD2. Germline V gene lookup returns CDR1 MGHRA and CDR2 YSYEKL. The CDR3 loop spans 17 amino acids. V dropped 0 bases and J dropped 7; count of bases not matched to a gene: 7. The CDR3 region is CASSQDSTTSGSNEQFF. CDR3 nucleotides: TGCGCCAGCAGCCAAGATTCGACGACTAGCGGGAGTAATGAGCAGTTCTTC.

The chain employs TRBV9 and TRBJ2-1; TRBD2 is a possible D gene (5 bases). CDR1 SGDLS and CDR2 YYNGEE come from the germline V gene. This CDR3 region has 14 residues. V lost 2 bases and J 4 bases, leaving 10 bases between the germline ends. CDR3 region: CASSVGIGYNEQFF. DNA of the CDR3: TGTGCCAGCAGCGTCGGGATTGGGTACAATGAGCAGTTCTTC.

This clone was observed once. The J gene is TRBJ2-7, the V gene TRBV5-6, with D possibly TRBD1 on 5 matching bases. The germline CDR1 and CDR2 sequences are SGHDT and YYEEEE. V was shortened by 3 bases and J by 7 bases, with 17 bases between the two germline ends. CDR3 length: 14 residues. CDR3 sequence (DNA): TGTGCCAGCAGCTGGTCGGCTCCCAAGGGGGAGCAGTACTTC. This codes for CASSWSAPKGEQYF. Variable domain in full (rest from reference TRBV5-6 and TRBJ2-7): DAGVTQSPTHLIKTRGQQVTLRCSPKSGHDTVSWYQQALGQGPQFIFQYYEEEERQRGNFPDRFSGHQFPNYSSELNVNALLLGDSALYLCASSWSAPKGEQYFGPGTRLTVT.

J is TRBJ2-3 and V is TRBV28; no reliable D call. Germline V gene data show CDR1 as MDHEN and CDR2 as SYDVKM. The CDR3 length is 12 residues. Trimming shortened V by 3 bases and J by 4 bases, and 5 bases separated the two germline ends. CDR3 nucleotides: TGTGCCAGCAGTTTTCAGTCAGATACGCAGTATTTT. It specifies CASSFQSDTQYF.

The chain uses TRBV28 and TRBJ1-2, with 8 bases matching TRBD1. J gave up 10 bases and V 3 bases, and 13 bases lay outside the gene matches. The germline CDR1 and CDR2 sequences are MDHEN and SYDVKM. The CDR3 extends over 15 amino acids. DNA for the CDR3: TGTGCCAGCAGTTTTCCTCGGGGACAGGATATTTTCTACACCTTC. It is translated as CASSFPRGQDIFYTF.

J is TRBJ1-4 and V is TRBV29-1; weak D call: TRBD1 (6 bases). CDR3 length: 14 residues. With 5 bases removed from V and 4 bases from J, the gap between germline ends came to 14 bases. Germline CDR1 is SQVTM and CDR2 is ANQGSEA. CDR3 sequence (DNA): TGCAGCGTTTCCCCAAGGACAGATAATGAAAAACTGTTTTTT. It is translated as CSVSPRTDNEKLFF.

The rearrangement joins TRBV27 to TRBJ2-3; no clear D gene. CDR1 and CDR2 from the germline V gene are MNHEY and SMNVEV (reference sequence). The CDR3 contains 13 residues. Trimming removed 10 bases from V and 0 bases from J, with 11 bases in between. The CDR3 protein is CATQRHSTDTQYF. CDR3 in DNA: TGTGCCACCCAAAGACACAGCACAGATACGCAGTATTTT.

In this sample, this clone turned up once. The V call is TRBV5-1, the J call TRBJ1-5; D unresolved. Germline V lookup: CDR1 SGHRS, CDR2 YFSETQ. The CDR3 totals 14 residues. V lost 0 bases and J 7 bases, leaving 11 bases between the germline ends. The CDR3 reads CASSLDGGRQPQHF. The CDR3 bases are TGCGCCAGCAGCTTGGACGGAGGAAGGCAGCCCCAGCATTTT.